The clone carrying this T cell receptor (beta chain) has just one count. J gave up 4 bases and V 2 bases, and 2 bases lay outside the gene matches. The germline CDR1 and CDR2 sequences are MGHRA and YSYEKL. This CDR3 has 15 residues. Data came from immunoSEQ multiplex PCR; TCRdb stores just in-frame clones and leaves some out. The sample contains about 39,000 clones, 88% of which appear only once. The data belong to a study of T cell responses to AZD1222 COVID-19 vaccine. The chain is built from TRBV4-1 and TRBJ2-2, with 9 bases that match TRBD2. This TCR was sampled from an adult who received the MenACWY meningococcal vaccine as a control. The source was peripheral blood, collected 28 days after the second dose of the MenACWY control vaccine. CDR3 nucleotides: TGCGCCAGCAGCCAAAGGCGGGAGGGCACCGGGGAGCTGTTTTTT. Residues: CASSQRREGTGELFF.